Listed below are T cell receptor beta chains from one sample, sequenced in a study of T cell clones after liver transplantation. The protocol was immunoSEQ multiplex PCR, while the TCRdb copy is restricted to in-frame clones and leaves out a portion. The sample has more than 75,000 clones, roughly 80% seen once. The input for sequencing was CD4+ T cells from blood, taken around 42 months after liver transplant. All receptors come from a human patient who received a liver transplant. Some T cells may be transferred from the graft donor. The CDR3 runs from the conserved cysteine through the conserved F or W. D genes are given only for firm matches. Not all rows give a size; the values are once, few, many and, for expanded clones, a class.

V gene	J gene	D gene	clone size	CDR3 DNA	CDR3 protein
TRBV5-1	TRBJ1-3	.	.	TGCGCCAGCAGCCCGCTAGTCCAGGAGGCTGGAAACACCATATATTTT	CASSPLVQEAGNTIYF
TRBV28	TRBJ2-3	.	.	TGTGCCAGCAGACCACCAGGGGGGAGGGATACGCAGTATTTT	CASRPPGGRDTQYF
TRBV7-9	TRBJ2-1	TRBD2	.	TGTGCCAGCAGCATTGCACTACTCGTAGCGGGAGTTGGATACAATGAGCAGTTCTTC	CASSIALLVAGVGYNEQFF
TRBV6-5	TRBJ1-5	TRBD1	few	TGTGCCAGCAGCACAGGGGAGCAGCCCCAGCATTTT	CASSTGEQPQHF
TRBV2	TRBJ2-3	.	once	TGTGCCAGTAACAGGCTCGTCAGCACAGATACGCAGTATTTT	CASNRLVSTDTQYF
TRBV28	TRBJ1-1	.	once	TGTGCCAGCAGTTCCGCAGACGGACTGTGGGACACTGAAGCTTTCTTT	CASSSADGLWDTEAFF
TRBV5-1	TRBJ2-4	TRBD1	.	TGCGCCAGCAGCTTGGAATGGAGAGGGGGCAGATCCAAAAACATTCAGTACTTC	CASSLEWRGGRSKNIQYF
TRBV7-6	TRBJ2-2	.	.	TGTGCCAGCAGCTTAAGGAGCCCGAACACCGGGGAGCTGTTTTTT	CASSLRSPNTGELFF
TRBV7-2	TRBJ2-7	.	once	TGTGCCAGCAGCTTATGGAGCGAGCAGTACTTC	CASSLWSEQYF
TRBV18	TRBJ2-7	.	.	TGTGCCAGCTCACGGCAGGGGGCGGGAGGAGAAGAGCAGTACTTC	CASSRQGAGGEEQYF
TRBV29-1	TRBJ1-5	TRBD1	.	TGCAGCGTGCAAGACAGGGGATGGCAGCCCCAGCATTTT	CSVQDRGWQPQHF
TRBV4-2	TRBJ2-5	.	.	TGTGCCAGCAGCCAAGATCAGGCAGGGGCCGAAGAGACCCAGTACTTC	CASSQDQAGAEETQYF
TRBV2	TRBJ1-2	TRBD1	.	TGTGCCAGCAGTAGACAGACAGGGGCATCGGGCTACACCTTC	CASSRQTGASGYTF
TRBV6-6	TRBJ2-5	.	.	TGTGCCAGCAGTTACGACGCCAGAAAAGAGACCCAGTACTTC	CASSYDARKETQYF
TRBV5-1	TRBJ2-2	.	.	TGCGCCAGCAGCTTCACCATCACCGGGGAGCTGTTTTTT	CASSFTITGELFF
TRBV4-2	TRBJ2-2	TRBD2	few	TGTGCCAGCAGCCAAGATCCCGGGAGGAGGACCGGGGAGCTGTTTTTT	CASSQDPGRRTGELFF
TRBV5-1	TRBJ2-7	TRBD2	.	TGCGCCAGCAGCCCTAGGGGACTAGCGGGAGGGTTCGACTACGAGCAGTACTTC	CASSPRGLAGGFDYEQYF
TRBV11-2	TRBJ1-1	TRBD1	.	TGTGCCAGCAGCTTAGGACTCCTTCGGGACAGAGGAACTGAAGCTTTCTTT	CASSLGLLRDRGTEAFF
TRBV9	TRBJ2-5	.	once	TGTGCCAGCAGCACCCCCGGAGGAGGGGAGACCCAGTACTTC	CASSTPGGGETQYF
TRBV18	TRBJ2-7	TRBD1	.	TGTGCCAGCTCAGAACAGGGGGGCTCCTACGAGCAGTACTTC	CASSEQGGSYEQYF
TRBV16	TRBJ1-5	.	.	TGTGCCAGCAGCCAGGGGACGACCGGGCCCCAGCATTTT	CASSQGTTGPQHF
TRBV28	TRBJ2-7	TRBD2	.	TGTGCCAGCAGGTCGACTAGCGGGAGCCACGAGCAGTACTTC	CASRSTSGSHEQYF
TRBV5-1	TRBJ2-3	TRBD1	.	TGCGCCAGCAGCCCAGACCCGGGACAGGGGTCAGATACGCAGTATTTT	CASSPDPGQGSDTQYF
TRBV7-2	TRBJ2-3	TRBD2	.	TGTGCCAGCAACCCAGGCGGGAGGGAGGGGGATACGCAGTATTTT	CASNPGGREGDTQYF
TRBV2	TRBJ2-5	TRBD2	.	TGTGCCAGCAGTGTGAGGAGGGCCGGGGGGGAGACCCAGTACTTC	CASSVRRAGGETQYF
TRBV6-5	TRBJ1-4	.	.	TGTGCCAGCAGTGGAACTCCAGGGAATAATGAAAAACTGTTTTTT	CASSGTPGNNEKLFF
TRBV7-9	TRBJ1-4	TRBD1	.	TGTGCCAGCAGCCCGCAGGGACAGCACAATGAAAAACTGTTTTTT	CASSPQGQHNEKLFF
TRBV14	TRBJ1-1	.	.	TGTGCCAGCAGCCAGGATCAGGGGTATGGGAACACTGAAGCTTTCTTT	CASSQDQGYGNTEAFF
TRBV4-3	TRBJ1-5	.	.	TGCGCCAGCAGCCAAACCGTCCTAATGGCGCAGCCCCAGCATTTT	CASSQTVLMAQPQHF
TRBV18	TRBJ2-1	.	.	TGTGCCAGCTCACCTTCTATGATTGGACAGATGTACAATGAGCAGTTCTTC	CASSPSMIGQMYNEQFF
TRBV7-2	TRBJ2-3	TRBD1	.	TGTGCCAGCAGCTCCCGACAGGGGAAGGATACGCAGTATTTT	CASSSRQGKDTQYF
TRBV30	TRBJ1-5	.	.	TGTGCCTGGAGTACCCCGACTCAGCCCCAGCATTTT	CAWSTPTQPQHF
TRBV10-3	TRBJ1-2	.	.	TGTGCCTCTTCGGACCCGACCCCTACCTATGGCTACACCTTC	CASSDPTPTYGYTF
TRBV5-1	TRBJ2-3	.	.	TGCGCCAGCAGCTTGGGATCGAGCGGGACACGAGCGTTCACAGATACGCAGTATTTT	CASSLGSSGTRAFTDTQYF
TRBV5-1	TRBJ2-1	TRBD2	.	TGCGCCAGCAGACATGTCACTAGCGGGGTCTACAATGAGCAGTTCTTC	CASRHVTSGVYNEQFF
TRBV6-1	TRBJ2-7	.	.	TGTGCCAGCAATGGGCTCAAGGCCAGAGAGCAGTACTTC	CASNGLKAREQYF
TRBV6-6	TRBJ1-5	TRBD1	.	TGTGCCAGCAGTCAACAACCGGGACAGGGGGGGCAGCCCCAGCATTTT	CASSQQPGQGGQPQHF
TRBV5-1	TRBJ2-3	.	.	TGCGCCAGCAGCTTCCCTCTGAGCACAGATACGCAGTATTTT	CASSFPLSTDTQYF
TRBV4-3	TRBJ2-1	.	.	TGCGCCAGCAGCCAAGATCGGACGGGGCAAGAGCAGTTCTTC	CASSQDRTGQEQFF
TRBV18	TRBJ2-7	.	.	TGTGCCAGCTCACCAGGCAGAACCTACGAGCAGTACTTC	CASSPGRTYEQYF
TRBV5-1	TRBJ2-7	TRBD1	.	TGCGCCAGCAGCTGGGCTACGGGACAGGGACCATTACGTAGGGAGCAGTACTTC	CASSWATGQGPLRREQYF
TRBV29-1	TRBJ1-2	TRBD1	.	TGCAGCGTTGAGTTCGGGACAGTCTATGGCTACACCTTC	CSVEFGTVYGYTF
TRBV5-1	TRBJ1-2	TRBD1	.	TGCGCCAGCAGCTACCTGACAGGGGCACTGGACTATGGCTACACCTTC	CASSYLTGALDYGYTF
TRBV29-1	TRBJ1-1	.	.	TGCAGCGTTGCAGTTACTAACACTGAAGCTTTCTTT	CSVAVTNTEAFF
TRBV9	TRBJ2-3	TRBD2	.	TGTGCCAGCAGCGTAAGCAACCGAGCGGGAGGGCGCTTTAGCACAGATACGCAGTATTTT	CASSVSNRAGGRFSTDTQYF
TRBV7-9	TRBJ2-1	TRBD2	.	TGTGCCCTCAGCGGGAGGGGCCCCCGGAAGAATGAGCAGTTCTTC	CALSGRGPRKNEQFF
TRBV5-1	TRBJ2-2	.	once	TGCGCCAGCAGCCGGGAACAGACGAACACCGGGGAGCTGTTTTTT	CASSREQTNTGELFF